A single sample gave rise to the 23 T cell receptor beta chains below, sequenced in a study of blood T cells in healthy people across ages. A second PCR, run for about 6 to 11 cycles, used a sample-barcoded 5' primer plus a J-beta primer mix. From the 5' RACE reads, TCRdb called clonotypes with MiXCR, one entry per CDR3 protein. The sample contains about 1.6 million distinct CDR3 sequences, about 31% of which appear only once. The sequencing sample was made of blood. These receptors were taken from a woman younger than 45 in good health.

V gene TRBV6-4 combines with J gene TRBJ2-2; TRBD1 agrees at 8 bases. Germline V gives CDR1 MRHNA, CDR2 SNTAGT. The V and J ends lost 3 bases and 0 bases, in that order; junction bases with no gene match: 3. CDR3 size: 16 residues. In nucleotides, the CDR3 is TGTGCCAGCAGTGAAGACAGGGGCGCGAACACCGGGGAGCTGTTTTTT. It specifies CASSEDRGANTGELFF.

This clonotype was seen ten or more times. The V gene is TRBV13, the J gene TRBJ2-7; 9 bases fit TRBD1. CDR1 is PRHDT, CDR2 FYEKMQ, per germline (reference sequence). The CDR3 sequence is 16 residues long. The J segment lost 0 bases and the V segment lost 5 bases, leaving 8 bases of the junction unmatched. CDR3 sequence (DNA): TGTGCCAGCAGCCTCGGGACAGGGTTTAGCTCCTACGAGCAGTACTTC. This sequence encodes CASSLGTGFSSYEQYF.

CDR3 protein: CASSLLGKFGYTF. In nucleotides, the CDR3 is TGTGCCAGCAGCCTACTTGGGAAATTTGGCTACACCTTC. This chain joins TRBV5-5 and TRBJ1-2; no clear D gene. CDR3 length equals 13 residues. V gave up 4 bases and J gave up 7 bases, with 14 bases separating them. Germline-derived CDR1 and CDR2 are SGHKS and YYEKEE (reference sequence).

A few counts support this clonotype. CDR3 sequence reads: CSVARVSYNEQFF. CDR3 DNA sequence: TGCAGCGTTGCCAGGGTCTCCTACAATGAGCAGTTCTTC. The chain uses TRBV29-1 and TRBJ2-1, with D perhaps matching TRBD1 (5 bases). The germline V gene has CDR1 SQVTM and CDR2 ANQGSEA. This CDR3 is built from 13 residues. V was clipped by 4 bases and J by 0 bases, with 7 bases between them.

This clonotype was observed a handful of times. The chain couples TRBV3-1 to TRBJ1-2; D gene ambiguous. This CDR3 contains 14 residues. V gave up 1 base and J gave up 4 bases, with 10 bases separating them. Germline CDR1 and CDR2: LGHDT and YNNKEL (reference sequence). The CDR3 nucleotides are TGTGCCAGCAGCCAAGGAGCAGCGATCTATGGCTACACCTTC. It yields the protein CASSQGAAIYGYTF. Filled out from reference TRBV3-1 and TRBJ1-2, the complete variable domain reads DTAVSQTPKYLVTQMGNDKSIKCEQNLGHDTMYWYKQDSKKFLKIMFSYNNKELIINETVPNRFSPKSPDKAHLNLHINSLELGDSAVYFCASSQGAAIYGYTFGSGTRLTVV.

This clonotype turned up a few times. The chain is built from TRBV28 and TRBJ1-2; TRBD1 matches at 8 bases. Germline assignment: CDR1 MDHEN and CDR2 SYDVKM. The CDR3 loop spans 11 amino acids. The CDR3 region has the DNA TGTGGGACAGGGAACAACTATGGCTACACCTTC. Translating gives CGTGNNYGYTF.

The J gene is TRBJ2-7, the V gene TRBV6-2 or TRBV6-3; no firm D call. Looked up from germline, CDR1 is MNHEY and CDR2 is SVGEGT. The CDR3 contains 17 residues. Deletions cut 0 bases from V and 2 bases from J, with 17 bases between. DNA for the CDR3: TGTGCCAGCAGTTACTCGCCCCACGGGCCCTTACCCTACGAGCAGTACTTC. Residues: CASSYSPHGPLPYEQYF.

This clonotype was seen only a few times. The CDR3 protein is CASSLGGVLGFIQYF. The CDR3 DNA follows: TGTGCCAGCAGTTTAGGGGGCGTCCTGGGTTTCATTCAGTACTTC. This chain links TRBV27 with TRBJ2-4, with D possibly TRBD1 on 6 matching bases. V lost 2 bases to trimming and J lost 9 bases, with 17 bases between them. CDR1 is MNHEY, CDR2 SMNVEV, per germline (reference sequence). The CDR3 is 15 residues long.

This clonotype was counted ten times or more. V and J are TRBV12-3 or TRBV12-4 and TRBJ2-7; 10 bases are shared with TRBD1. V shed 4 bases and J 3 bases; nucleotides not matched to a gene: 3. The CDR3 runs 14 residues. The CDR3 nucleotides are TGTGCCAGCAGTTGGGACAGGGGACGCTACGAGCAGTACTTC. Encoded protein: CASSWDRGRYEQYF.

The chain employs TRBV20-1 and TRBJ2-1, with D maybe TRBD1 (5 bases). CDR1 and CDR2 from the germline V gene are DFQATT and SNEGSKA (reference sequence). The CDR3 runs to 10 residues. The V end was cut by 6 bases, the J end by 15 bases, with 15 bases between. The CDR3 DNA follows: TGCAGTGCCGCCGAGGACACAGGGTTCTTC. Its protein product is CSAAEDTGFF.

This clonotype was found many times. The chain joins TRBV29-1 to TRBJ2-1; 8 positions match TRBD2. There are 15 residues in the CDR3. Per the germline V gene, CDR1 is SQVTM and CDR2 is ANQGSEA. J was trimmed by 10 bases and V by 4 bases; bases with no gene match: 15. The CDR3 loop reads CSVVRLGGDPWEQFF. CDR3 bases: TGCAGCGTTGTTCGTCTCGGGGGGGATCCTTGGGAGCAGTTCTTC.

This clonotype has just one count. The CDR3 protein is CASSYGGGINNEQYF. The CDR3 DNA reads as TGTGCCAGCAGTTATGGGGGAGGGATCAACAATGAGCAGTACTTC. This chain links TRBV6-5 with TRBJ2-7; 7 bases are shared with TRBD2. V lost 3 bases, J lost 7 bases, and 12 bases stayed unmatched. The CDR3 is 15 residues long. The V gene's germline CDR1 is MNHEY and CDR2 SVGAGI.

A word on this clonotype: Because it lacks the conserved phenylalanine or tryptophan at the end, this CDR3 is likely a read error. The chain is built from TRBV4-2 and TRBJ2-6; no definite D call. V was pared by 0 bases and J by 2 bases, with 8 bases between. The CDR3 has 16 residues. From germline, CDR1 is LGHNA and CDR2 YNFKEQ. The CDR3 coding sequence is TGTGCCAGCAGCCAAGATTGGGCAGCTGGGGCCAACGTCCTGACTTCC. This sequence encodes CASSQDWAAGANVLTS.

The chain links TRBV19 to TRBJ2-3, with D tentatively TRBD1 or TRBD2 (5 bases each). The CDR3 has 16 residues. CDR1 is LNHDA, CDR2 SQIVND, per germline (reference sequence). The V end lost 3 bases, the J end lost 1 base, and 14 bases lay between the germline ends. CDR3 nucleotide sequence: TGTGCCAGTAGTATTTCTACAGTGGGGGGCACAGATACGCAGTATTTT. It translates to CASSISTVGGTDTQYF.

This clonotype was detected once. The chain recombines TRBV4-2 with TRBJ2-1; 16 bases match TRBD2. The CDR3 totals 17 residues. The germline V gene has CDR1 LGHNA and CDR2 YNFKEQ. The V segment lost 1 base and the J segment 9 bases; nucleotides outside the gene matches: 6. The CDR3 region is CASSQAGLAGGGGEQFF. The CDR3 DNA reads as TGTGCCAGCAGCCAAGCGGGACTAGCGGGAGGGGGCGGTGAGCAGTTCTTC.

This chain connects TRBV5-8 to TRBJ2-7, with D tentatively TRBD1 or TRBD2 (5 bases each). This CDR3 is built from 19 residues. Looked up from germline, CDR1 is SGHTS and CDR2 is YDEGEE. V lost 5 bases and J lost 0, with 27 bases in between. CDR3: CASRDFTSGANQFSYEQYF. The CDR3 bases are TGTGCCAGCAGGGACTTCACTAGTGGGGCCAACCAATTCTCCTACGAGCAGTACTTC.

The chain employs TRBV14 and TRBJ2-5, with D maybe TRBD1 (6 bases). This CDR3 is built from 16 residues. The germline V gene has CDR1 SGHDN and CDR2 FVKESK. Between the trimmed V and J ends, which lost 4 bases and 5 bases, there was a span of 20 bases. The CDR3 nucleotides read TGTGCCAGCAGCCCTCGGGACAAGCCTTGGAGGGAGACCCAGTACTTC. This encodes CASSPRDKPWRETQYF.

This clonotype has a count of ten or more. This chain joins TRBV4-1 and TRBJ1-2, with 7 nucleotides matching TRBD1. V lost 1 base to trimming and J lost 5 bases; unmatched junction nucleotides: 4. CDR3 size: 14 residues. Germline V lookup: CDR1 MGHRA, CDR2 YSYEKL. In DNA form, the CDR3 reads TGCGCCAGCAGCCAAGGAGGGACAGTTTATGGCTACACCTTC. Translation gives CASSQGGTVYGYTF.

Regarding this clonotype: The junction shows a germline mismatch at one end, possibly a read error. The chain is built from TRBV30 and TRBJ2-1; D gene uncertain. In germline, CDR1 is GTSNPN, CDR2 SVGIG (reference sequence). The CDR3 has 13 residues. The CDR3 sequence: CAWSYFSYNGQFF. In nucleotides, the CDR3 is TGTGCCTGGAGCTACTTCTCCTACAATGGGCAGTTCTTC.

This clonotype was seen ten or more times. CDR3 DNA sequence: TGCAGTGCCAGCATCCGGGACAGGGGGCAGGAGACCCAGTACTTC. Translated: CSASIRDRGQETQYF. The J gene is TRBJ2-5, the V gene TRBV20-1; 12 nucleotides agree with TRBD1. V shed 6 bases and J 5 bases; nucleotides not matched to a gene: 10. The CDR3 has 15 amino acids. The germline V gene has CDR1 DFQATT and CDR2 SNEGSKA (reference sequence).

This chain uses TRBV20-1 with TRBJ1-6; 7 nucleotides line up with TRBD1. CDR1 DFQATT and CDR2 SNEGSKA come from the germline V gene (reference sequence). The CDR3 loop spans 16 amino acids. The V and J ends lost 2 bases and 7 bases, in that order; junction bases with no gene match: 11. The CDR3 coding sequence is TGCAGTGCTAGACCTTATACCGGGACAGCGAATTCACCCCTCCACTTT. Translation gives CSARPYTGTANSPLHF.

On this clonotype itself: One end of the junction varies from germline; a read error may be responsible. The chain carries TRBV7-9 and TRBJ1-6, with a tentative D call TRBD1 (5 bases). The CDR3 sequence is 13 residues long. Germline V CDR1 and CDR2: SEHNR, FQNEAQ (reference sequence). CDR3: CASSLAGDLDLHF. In DNA, the CDR3 is TGTGCCAGCAGCCTAGCTGGGGACTTGGACCTCCACTTT.

This clonotype was counted at least ten times. The V and J genes are TRBV29-1 and TRBJ2-7; a weak D match, TRBD2 (5 bases). V was cut by 4 bases and J by 1 base, with 17 bases left in between. The germline CDR1 and CDR2 sequences are SQVTM and ANQGSEA. This CDR3 spans 15 amino acids. Here the CDR3 reads CSVGTRLAPSYEQYF. CDR3 DNA: TGCAGCGTTGGGACCCGGCTAGCTCCATCCTACGAGCAGTACTTC.